This TCR beta chain stems from a study of shared clonotypes between healthy human individuals. After removal of 6 bases from V and 1 base from J, the junction contained 6 bases not matched to a gene. Germline loops: CDR1 MDHEN, CDR2 SYDVKM. The CDR3 is 15 residues long. Once extracted for a subset, genomic DNA was divided evenly among several immunoSEQ plates. TCRdb keeps only in-frame clones here, not all; method: immunoSEQ multiplex PCR. Altogether about 600,000 clones are present, about 98% being singletons, with the ten largest covering roughly 0.29%. Naive-designated CD8 cells lacked CD45RO, were positively enriched for CCR7, and omitted terminally differentiated effector memory CD45RA+ cells.

Sequencing used naive CD8+ T cells sorted from blood. V and J are TRBV28 and TRBJ2-1; 7 bases map to TRBD1. The clonotype was recovered from a man aged 25 to 40 in good health. The CDR3 DNA reads as TGTGCCAGCAGCCCCCGACAGGGTTCCTACAATGAGCAGTTCTTC. Translating it yields CASSPRQGSYNEQFF.